The 15 T cell receptor beta chains listed next were all sequenced from one sample in a study of cytomegalovirus exposure and HLA in healthy donors (TCRdb year 2017). The method behind the library was the immunoSEQ multiplex PCR assay. A mixture of 60 forward primers for TCR Vbeta segments and 13 reverse primers for TCR Jbeta segments was used in the multiplex PCR. TCRdb took over this immuneACCESS table, retaining in-frame rearrangements with V and J assigned. Such tables are incomplete; in checked studies, under half of the missing clones stem from an unresolved V gene, and the remainder is unexplained. Recorded for this sample are 150,000 to 200,000 clones; about four fifths of them occurred a single time. The ten most abundant clones make up about 1.9% of the sample. Sequencing was performed on PBMCs. These receptors all come from a woman in her twenties or thirties in good health and CMV-seronegative.

The J gene is TRBJ1-1, the V gene TRBV6-5, with D uncertain. CDR1 and CDR2 from the germline V gene are MNHEY and SVGAGI. This CDR3 spans 13 amino acids. Trimming took 4 bases from V and 8 from J, leaving 14 bases between them. The CDR3 spells CASSLRGSREAFF. In DNA, the CDR3 is TGTGCCAGCAGTTTACGAGGGTCACGGGAAGCTTTCTTT.

As for this clone: At one boundary the junction diverges from the germline segment, which might be a read error. The rearrangement links TRBV30 to TRBJ1-2; D uncertain. CDR3 length equals 13 residues. The germline gives CDR1 GTSNPN, CDR2 SVGIG (reference sequence). CDR3 coding DNA: TGTGCCTGGAGTACCCGGGGTCACTACGGCTACACCTTC. This encodes CAWSTRGHYGYTF.

V is TRBV9 and J is TRBJ1-1; no clear D. Per the germline V gene, CDR1 is SGDLS and CDR2 is YYNGEE. This CDR3 region has 14 residues. V shed 0 bases and J shed 1 base, with 7 bases lying between them. The CDR3 loop is CASSVVPENTEAFF. In DNA, the CDR3 is TGTGCCAGCAGCGTAGTACCAGAGAACACTGAAGCTTTCTTT.

The chain carries TRBV2 and TRBJ2-5, with 8 bases identical to TRBD2. CDR3 length: 15 residues. The germline V gene has CDR1 SNHLY and CDR2 FYNNEI. After removal of 4 bases from V and 5 bases from J, the junction contained 9 bases not matched to a gene. Here the CDR3 DNA reads TGTGCCAGCAGTGGGAACGGGGGGGCCTTGGAGACCCAGTACTTC. Amino acid sequence: CASSGNGGALETQYF.

This clone was seen just once. J is TRBJ2-2 and V is TRBV29-1, with 8 nucleotides matching TRBD1. CDR1 SQVTM and CDR2 ANQGSEA come from the germline V gene. This CDR3 spans 16 amino acids. V was pared by 0 bases and J by 6 bases, with 9 bases of the junction left unmatched. The CDR3 DNA sequence: TGCAGCGTTGAAGACTCAGGGGGCTCTTTTGCCGGGGAGCTGTTTTTT. Its translation: CSVEDSGGSFAGELFF.

This clone was seen just once. The chain couples TRBV5-1 to TRBJ1-1, with 8 bases fitting TRBD1. In germline, CDR1 is SGHRS, CDR2 YFSETQ. Trimming cost V 2 bases and J 6 bases; bases outside gene matches: 24. The CDR3 length is 20 residues. The CDR3 nucleotides read TGCGCCAGCAGCTTTCGGACAGGGAAGGCCCCAAAACCGGAGGGGGCTGAAGCTTTCTTT. Its protein product is CASSFRTGKAPKPEGAEAFF.

V gene TRBV7-2 combines with J gene TRBJ2-7; 10 bases match TRBD2. CDR1 is SGHTA, CDR2 FQGNSA, per germline. The CDR3 runs 14 residues. The V segment lost 2 bases and the J segment 4 bases; nucleotides outside the gene matches: 2. The CDR3 coding sequence is TGTGCCAGCAGCTTACCTAGCGGGGGTTACGAGCAGTACTTC. Amino acids: CASSLPSGGYEQYF.

The chain carries TRBV6-5 and TRBJ2-5; 8 positions agree with TRBD1. The J call is in doubt because the DNA end fits TRBJ2-7 better. This CDR3 is built from 15 residues. Germline V gives CDR1 MNHEY, CDR2 SVGAGI. Written as DNA, the CDR3 is TGTGCCAGCAGCACAACCGGGACAGGAACCTACGAGCAGTACTTC. This codes for CASSTTGTGTYEQYF.

The rearrangement links TRBV5-6 to TRBJ2-5; weak D call: TRBD2 (5 bases). The germline CDR1 and CDR2 sequences are SGHDT and YYEEEE. Trimming took 1 base from V and 0 from J, leaving 7 bases between them. The CDR3 totals 14 residues. CDR3 bases: TGTGCCAGCAGCTTGTACGGGAACCAAGAGACCCAGTACTTC. It codes for CASSLYGNQETQYF. The full variable domain, rest sourced from reference TRBV5-6 and TRBJ2-5, is DAGVTQSPTHLIKTRGQQVTLRCSPKSGHDTVSWYQQALGQGPQFIFQYYEEEERQRGNFPDRFSGHQFPNYSSELNVNALLLGDSALYLCASSLYGNQETQYFGPGTRLLVL.

This sequence joins TRBV5-6 and TRBJ2-5; TRBD1 agrees at 9 bases. V dropped 4 bases and J dropped 11; count of bases not matched to a gene: 6. The CDR3 extends over 12 amino acids. Per the germline V gene, CDR1 is SGHDT and CDR2 is YYEEEE. In DNA, the CDR3 is TGTGCCAGCAGCACAGGGACAGGGAGGCAGTACTTC. This codes for CASSTGTGRQYF.

The chain uses TRBV18 and TRBJ2-7; D is undetermined. This CDR3 comprises 12 residues. The V gene lost 3 bases and the J gene lost 9 bases, with 12 bases spanning the gap. Germline V gene data show CDR1 as KGHSH and CDR2 as LQKENI. CDR3 nucleotides: TGTGCCAGCTCACCGGATGGAGACGTGCAGTACTTC. Translated: CASSPDGDVQYF.

The chain is built from TRBV7-3 and TRBJ2-1; 9 bases agree with TRBD2. Germline CDR1 and CDR2: SGHTA and FQGTGA. Trimming took 2 bases from V and 4 from J; bases not matched to a gene: 3. The length of the CDR3 is 15 residues. The CDR3 spells CASSLGLAGYNEQFF. The CDR3 DNA reads TGTGCCAGCAGCTTAGGCCTAGCGGGGTACAATGAGCAGTTCTTC.

The V call is TRBV10-3, the J call TRBJ1-1; 10 bases line up with TRBD1. V lost 4 bases to trimming and J lost 7 bases; unmatched junction nucleotides: 9. The length of the CDR3 is 15 residues. Germline V lookup: CDR1 ENHRY, CDR2 SYGVKD. CDR3 bases: TGTGCCATCAGTGGCCGGGGACAGGGGTCAGATGAAGCTTTCTTT. Protein sequence: CAISGRGQGSDEAFF.

This chain links TRBV18 with TRBJ2-3; D is uncertain. Looked up from germline, CDR1 is KGHSH and CDR2 is LQKENI. Deletions cut 3 bases from V and 2 bases from J, with 15 bases between. The CDR3 loop spans 16 amino acids. The DNA for the CDR3 is TGTGCCAGCTCACCGAAAACAGTTATAACCACAGATACGCAGTATTTT. Amino acid sequence: CASSPKTVITTDTQYF.

The chain joins TRBV9 to TRBJ2-1; possibly TRBD1 for D (6 bases). The CDR3 runs 13 residues. Trimming removed 3 bases at V and 9 bases at J, with 13 bases between. Germline CDR1 is SGDLS and CDR2 is YYNGEE. The CDR3 spells CASSERQVREQFF. As DNA, the CDR3 is TGTGCCAGCAGCGAAAGACAGGTGCGTGAGCAGTTCTTC.